A selection of T cell receptor beta chains follows, all from one sample in a study of cytomegalovirus exposure and HLA in healthy donors. Repertoires were generated with immunoSEQ multiplex PCR, while TCRdb's copy carries only in-frame clones and drops some. Its table lists 68,000 or so clones. Source material: PBMCs. Receptors were obtained from a boy younger than 18 in good health and CMV-seronegative. The conserved cysteine and the conserved F or W are not part of the CDR3 here.

TRBV10-2 | ASSGTIETQY
TRBV7-2 | ASGSRQASYNEQF
TRBV10-3 | AISVKATGVMNTEAF
TRBV18 | ASSPQGGEGHGYT
TRBV19 | ASSGQGGSGYT
TRBV14 | ASSQIQGGNEKLF
TRBV19 | ASLGEGLDNQPQH
TRBV27 | ASSLVQGWWDEQF
TRBV9 | ASSAGLADYNEQF
TRBV6-4 | ASSESSGGANTQY
TRBV10-1 | ASSYSTDTQY
TRBV6-6 | ASSYSGQGTDTQY
TRBV29-1 | SVEKGPWAGVLYGYT
TRBV29-1 | SVAYSVRSQAF
TRBV5-6 | ASSLASSGTTDTQY
TRBV6-4 | ASSAIGQGAYTDTQY
TRBV30 | AWSQTGLNEKLF
TRBV19 | ASLRQAYTEAF
TRBV6-5 | ASSYSLAGGNEQF
TRBV7-2 | ASSSGQVGQWTIY
TRBV7-9 | ASSLAGQGRVYGYT
TRBV18 | ASSPQTETNYGYT
TRBV5-1 | ASSWAVTESMNTEAF
TRBV6-5 | ASSHQGSGANVLT
TRBV5-4 | ASSLIELSSGNTIY
TRBV30 | AWSRGQGVNGYT
TRBV11-2 | ASSLLAGGQETQY
TRBV6-1 | ASITGGGNQPQH
TRBV7-8 | ASSVIQGGGTEAF
TRBV27 | ASQGGIAAGYNEQF
TRBV6-6 | ASSPRLDQETQY
TRBV6-5 | ASRQGDYSTGELF
TRBV27 | ASRTQGWDGNQPQH
TRBV6-5 | ASSSQGGTEQY
TRBV2 | ASSPMTTAFSNQPQH
TRBV25-1 | ASQLDRGYGYT
TRBV7-9 | ASSYTDSNQPQH
TRBV18 | ASSPPRDRTGELF
TRBV7-2 | ASSPAPGDNQPQH
TRBV13 | ASSSGQYEQY
TRBV27 | ASSLSWGQGGEQY
TRBV7-9 | ASSSPPGLDYEQY
TRBV5-1 | ASSLVAGLGGNTIY
TRBV6-1 | ASISVGGGDQPQH
TRBV7-6 | ASSPQGGLSYEQY